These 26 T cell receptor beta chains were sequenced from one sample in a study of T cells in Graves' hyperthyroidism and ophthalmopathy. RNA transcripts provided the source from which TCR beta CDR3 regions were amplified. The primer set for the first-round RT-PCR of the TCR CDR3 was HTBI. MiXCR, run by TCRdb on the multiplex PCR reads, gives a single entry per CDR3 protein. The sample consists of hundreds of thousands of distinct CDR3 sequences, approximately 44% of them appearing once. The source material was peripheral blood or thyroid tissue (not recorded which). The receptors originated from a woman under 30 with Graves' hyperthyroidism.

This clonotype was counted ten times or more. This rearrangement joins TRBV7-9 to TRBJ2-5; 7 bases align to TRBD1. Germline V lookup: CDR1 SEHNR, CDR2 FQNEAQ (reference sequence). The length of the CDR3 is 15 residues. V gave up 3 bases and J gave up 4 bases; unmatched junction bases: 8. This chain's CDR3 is CASSFVTGSGETQYF. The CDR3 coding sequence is TGTGCCAGCAGCTTTGTGACAGGGTCCGGAGAGACCCAGTACTTC. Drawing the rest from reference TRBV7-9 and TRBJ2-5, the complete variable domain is DTGVSQNPRHKITKRGQNVTFRCDPISEHNRLYWYRQTLGQGPEFLTYFQNEAQLEKSRLLSDRFSAERPKGSFSTLEIQRTEQGDSAMYLCASSFVTGSGETQYFGPGTRLLVL.

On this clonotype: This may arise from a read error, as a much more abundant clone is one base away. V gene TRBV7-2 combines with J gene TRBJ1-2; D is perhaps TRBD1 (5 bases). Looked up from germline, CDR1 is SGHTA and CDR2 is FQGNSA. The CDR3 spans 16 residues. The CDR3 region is CAGSLVSSAGKDGYTF. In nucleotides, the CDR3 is TGTGCCGGCAGCTTAGTAAGTTCGGCAGGGAAGGATGGCTACACCTTC.

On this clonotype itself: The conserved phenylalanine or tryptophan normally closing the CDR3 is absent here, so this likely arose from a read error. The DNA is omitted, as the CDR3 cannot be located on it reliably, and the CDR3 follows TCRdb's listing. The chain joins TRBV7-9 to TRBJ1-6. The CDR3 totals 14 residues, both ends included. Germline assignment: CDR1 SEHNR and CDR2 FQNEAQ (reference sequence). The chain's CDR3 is CAGSLAPIDSPLQS.

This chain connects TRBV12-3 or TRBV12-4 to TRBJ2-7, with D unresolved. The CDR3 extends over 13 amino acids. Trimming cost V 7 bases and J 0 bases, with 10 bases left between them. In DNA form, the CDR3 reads TGTGCCAGCACAATGACAATCTCCTACGAGCAGTACTTC. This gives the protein CASTMTISYEQYF.

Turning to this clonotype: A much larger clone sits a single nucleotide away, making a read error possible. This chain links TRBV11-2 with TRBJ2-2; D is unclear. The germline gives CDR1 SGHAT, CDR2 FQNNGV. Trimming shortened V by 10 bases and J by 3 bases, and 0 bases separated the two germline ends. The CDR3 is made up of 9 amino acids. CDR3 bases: TGTGCCAACACCGGGGAGCTGTTTTTT. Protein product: CANTGELFF. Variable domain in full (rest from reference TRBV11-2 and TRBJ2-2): EAGVAQSPRYKIIEKRQSVAFWCNPISGHATLYWYQQILGQGPKLLIQFQNNGVVDDSQLPKDRFSAERLKGVDSTLKIQPAKLEDSAVYLCANTGELFFGEGSRLTVL.

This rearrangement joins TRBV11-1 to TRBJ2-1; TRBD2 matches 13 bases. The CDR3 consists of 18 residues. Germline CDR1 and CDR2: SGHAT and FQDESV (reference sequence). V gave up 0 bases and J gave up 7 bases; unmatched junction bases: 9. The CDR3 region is CASSLARTSGSRRNEQFF. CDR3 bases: TGTGCCAGCAGCTTAGCCCGGACTAGCGGGAGTAGGAGGAATGAGCAGTTCTTC.

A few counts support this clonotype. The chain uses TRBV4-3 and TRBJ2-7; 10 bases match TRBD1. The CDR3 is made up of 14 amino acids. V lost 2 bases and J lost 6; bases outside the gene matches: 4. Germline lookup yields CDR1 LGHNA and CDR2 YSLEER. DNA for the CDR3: TGCGCCAGCAGCCAACGGGACAGGGGAGGCGAGCAGTACTTC. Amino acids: CASSQRDRGGEQYF.

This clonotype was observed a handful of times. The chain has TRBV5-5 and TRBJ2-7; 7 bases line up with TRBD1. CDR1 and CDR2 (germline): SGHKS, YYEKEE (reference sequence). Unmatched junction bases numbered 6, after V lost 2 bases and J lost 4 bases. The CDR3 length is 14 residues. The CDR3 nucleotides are TGTGCCAGCAGCTTAGGCATACAGGGGTACGAGCAGTACTTC. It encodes CASSLGIQGYEQYF.

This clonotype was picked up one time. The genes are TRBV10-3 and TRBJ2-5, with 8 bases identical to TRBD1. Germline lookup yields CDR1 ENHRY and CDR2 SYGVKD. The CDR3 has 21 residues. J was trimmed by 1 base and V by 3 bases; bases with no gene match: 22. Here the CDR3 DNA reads TGTGCCATCAGTGATACCCGGAGGGTGAACACTGGGACAGGACCCCAAGAGACCCAGTACTTC. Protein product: CAISDTRRVNTGTGPQETQYF.

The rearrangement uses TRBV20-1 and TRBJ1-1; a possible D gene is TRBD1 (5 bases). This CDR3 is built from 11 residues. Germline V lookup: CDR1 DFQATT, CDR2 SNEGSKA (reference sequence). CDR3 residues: CSTTANTEAFF. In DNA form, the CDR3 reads TGCAGCACGACAGCGAACACTGAAGCTTTCTTT.

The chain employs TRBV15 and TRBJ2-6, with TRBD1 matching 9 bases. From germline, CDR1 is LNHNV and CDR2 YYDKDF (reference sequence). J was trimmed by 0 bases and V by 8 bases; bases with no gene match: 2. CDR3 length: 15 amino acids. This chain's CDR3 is CATATGGSGANVLTF. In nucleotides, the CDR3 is TGTGCCACCGCGACAGGGGGCTCTGGGGCCAACGTCCTGACTTTC.

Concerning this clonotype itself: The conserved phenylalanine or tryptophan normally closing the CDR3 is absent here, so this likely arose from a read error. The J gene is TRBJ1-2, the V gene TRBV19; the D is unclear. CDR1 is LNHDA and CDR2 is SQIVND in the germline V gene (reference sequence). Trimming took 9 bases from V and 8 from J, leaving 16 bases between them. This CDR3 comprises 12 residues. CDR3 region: CASSWGPLGYTL. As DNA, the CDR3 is TGTGCCAGCAGTTGGGGTCCTCTAGGCTACACCCTC.

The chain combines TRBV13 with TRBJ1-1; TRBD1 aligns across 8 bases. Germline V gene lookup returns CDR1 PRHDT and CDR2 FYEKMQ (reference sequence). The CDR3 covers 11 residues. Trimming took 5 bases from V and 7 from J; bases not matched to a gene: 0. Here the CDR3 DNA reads TGTGCCAGCAGCGGGACAGGTGAAGCTTTCTTT. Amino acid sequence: CASSGTGEAFF.

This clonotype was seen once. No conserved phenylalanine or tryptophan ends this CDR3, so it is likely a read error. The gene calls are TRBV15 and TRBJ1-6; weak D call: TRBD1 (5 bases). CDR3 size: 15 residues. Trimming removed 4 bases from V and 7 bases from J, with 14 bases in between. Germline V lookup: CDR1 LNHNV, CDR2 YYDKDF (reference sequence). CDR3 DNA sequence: TGTGCCACCAGCACGACAGCGTGGTGGAATTCACCCCTCCACCTT. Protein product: CATSTTAWWNSPLHL.

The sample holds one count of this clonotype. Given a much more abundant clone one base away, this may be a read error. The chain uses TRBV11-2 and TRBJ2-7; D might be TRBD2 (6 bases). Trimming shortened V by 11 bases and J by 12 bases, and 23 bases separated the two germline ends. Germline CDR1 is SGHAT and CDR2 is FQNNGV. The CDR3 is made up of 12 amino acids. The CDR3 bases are TGTGCCGGCACTACTAGCACCACTGAGAGGTACTTC. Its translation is CAGTTSTTERYF.

CDR3 amino acids: CASSPGTGGGWQYF. The CDR3 DNA reads as TGTGCCAGCAGCCCAGGGACAGGGGGCGGCTGGCAGTACTTC. V is TRBV2 and J is TRBJ2-7; 12 nucleotides match TRBD1. J gave up 9 bases and V 6 bases, and 9 bases lay outside the gene matches. The V gene's germline CDR1 is SNHLY and CDR2 FYNNEI. The CDR3 loop spans 14 amino acids.

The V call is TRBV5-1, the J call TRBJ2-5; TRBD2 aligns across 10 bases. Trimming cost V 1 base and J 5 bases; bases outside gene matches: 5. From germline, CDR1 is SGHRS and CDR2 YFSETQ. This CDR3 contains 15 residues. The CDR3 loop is CASSLLSSGSETQYF. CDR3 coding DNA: TGCGCCAGCAGCTTGTTGTCTAGCGGGAGTGAGACCCAGTACTTC.

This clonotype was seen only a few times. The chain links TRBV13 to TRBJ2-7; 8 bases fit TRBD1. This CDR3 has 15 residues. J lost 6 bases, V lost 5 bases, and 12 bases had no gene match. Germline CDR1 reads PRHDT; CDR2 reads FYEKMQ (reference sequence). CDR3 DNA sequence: TGTGCCAGCAGCAACGGACAGGGTATCTTAATCGAGCAGTACTTC. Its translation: CASSNGQGILIEQYF.

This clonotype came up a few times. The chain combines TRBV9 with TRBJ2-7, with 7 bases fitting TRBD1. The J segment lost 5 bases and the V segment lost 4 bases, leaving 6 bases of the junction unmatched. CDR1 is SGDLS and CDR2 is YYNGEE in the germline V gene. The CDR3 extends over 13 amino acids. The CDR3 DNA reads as TGTGCCAGCAGCCCGACAGGGACCAACGAGCAGTACTTC. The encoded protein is CASSPTGTNEQYF.

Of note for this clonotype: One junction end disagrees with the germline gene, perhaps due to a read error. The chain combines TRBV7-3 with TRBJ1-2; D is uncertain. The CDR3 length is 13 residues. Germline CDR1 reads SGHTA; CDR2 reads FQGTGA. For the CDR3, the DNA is TGCGCCAGCAGCCAAGACATCCAAGGTGGCTACACCTTC. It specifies CASSQDIQGGYTF.

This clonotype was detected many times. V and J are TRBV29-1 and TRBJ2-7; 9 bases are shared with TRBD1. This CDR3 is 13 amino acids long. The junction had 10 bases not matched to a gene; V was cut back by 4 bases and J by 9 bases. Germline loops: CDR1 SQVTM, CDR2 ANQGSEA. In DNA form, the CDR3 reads TGCAGCGTTGGGGACAGGGCCTACGTACGGCAGTACTTC. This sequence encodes CSVGDRAYVRQYF.

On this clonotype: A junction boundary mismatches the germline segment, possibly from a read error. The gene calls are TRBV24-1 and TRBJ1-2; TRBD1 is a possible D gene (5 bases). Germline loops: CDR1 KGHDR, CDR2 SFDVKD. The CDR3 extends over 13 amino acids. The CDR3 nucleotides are TGTGCCAGCAGGCCGGGACGGTTCTATGACTACACCTTC. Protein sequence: CASRPGRFYDYTF.

The CDR3 spells CASTFSGRAGDEQYF. The CDR3 nucleotides read TGTGCCAGCACCTTCAGCGGGAGGGCCGGCGACGAGCAGTACTTC. The V call is TRBV14, the J call TRBJ2-7; TRBD2 matches 10 bases. The trim removed 7 bases at V and 5 bases at J, leaving 11 bases unmatched. CDR3 size: 15 residues. From germline, CDR1 is SGHDN and CDR2 FVKESK.

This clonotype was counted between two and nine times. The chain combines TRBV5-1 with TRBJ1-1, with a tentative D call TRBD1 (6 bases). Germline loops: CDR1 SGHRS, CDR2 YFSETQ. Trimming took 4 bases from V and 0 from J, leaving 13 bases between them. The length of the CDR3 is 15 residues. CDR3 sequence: CASSMGQLMNTEAFF. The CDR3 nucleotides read TGCGCCAGCAGCATGGGACAATTAATGAACACTGAAGCTTTCTTT. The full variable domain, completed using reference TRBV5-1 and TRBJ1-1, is KAGVTQTPRYLIKTRGQQVTLSCSPISGHRSVSWYQQTPGQGLQFLFEYFSETQRNKGNFPGRFSGRQFSNSRSEMNVSTLELGDSALYLCASSMGQLMNTEAFFGQGTRLTVV.

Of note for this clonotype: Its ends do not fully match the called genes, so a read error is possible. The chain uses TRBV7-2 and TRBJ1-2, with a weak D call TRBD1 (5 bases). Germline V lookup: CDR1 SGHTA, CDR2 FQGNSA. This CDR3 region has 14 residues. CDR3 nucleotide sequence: TGCGCCAGCAGCCAACCGGACACGGGGAATGGCTACACCTTC. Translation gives CASSQPDTGNGYTF.

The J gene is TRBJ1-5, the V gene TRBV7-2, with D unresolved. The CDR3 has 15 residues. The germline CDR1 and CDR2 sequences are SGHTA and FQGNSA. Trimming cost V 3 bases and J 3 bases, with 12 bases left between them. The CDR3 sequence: CASSLAGVLNQPQHF. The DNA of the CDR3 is TGTGCCAGCAGCTTGGCCGGGGTCCTCAATCAGCCCCAGCATTTT. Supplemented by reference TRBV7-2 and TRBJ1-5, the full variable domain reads GAGVSQSPSNKVTEKGKDVELRCDPISGHTALYWYRQSLGQGLEFLIYFQGNSAPDKSGLPSDRFSAERTGGSVSTLTIQRTQQEDSAVYLCASSLAGVLNQPQHFGDGTRLSIL.